Presented here are 8 T cell receptor beta chains from one specimen sequenced in a study of shared clonotypes between healthy human individuals. Using immunoSEQ multiplex PCR, the repertoire was profiled, and TCRdb retains in-frame clones only, with some absent. The sample shows approximately 2.4 million clones, 95% of them seen only once. The source material was naive CD4+ T cells sorted from blood. Stated subset: CD45RA+ positively selected. The source of these receptors is a man aged 18 to 30 in good health.

CDR3 in DNA: TGTGCCAGCACCCTGGCAGGGGGATACGAGCAGTACTTC. This gives the protein CASTLAGGYEQYF. The chain has TRBV28 and TRBJ2-7; 7 positions agree with TRBD1. This CDR3 is built from 13 residues. After removal of 7 bases from V and 4 bases from J, the junction contained 7 bases not matched to a gene. Germline assignment: CDR1 MDHEN and CDR2 SYDVKM.

This sequence joins TRBV7-2 and TRBJ1-5; D remains ambiguous. The CDR3 contains 13 residues. Trimming took 5 bases from V and 4 from J, leaving 9 bases between them. CDR1 and CDR2 from the germline V gene are SGHTA and FQGNSA. The CDR3: CASSPQSNQPQHF. The CDR3 DNA sequence: TGTGCCAGCAGCCCCCAATCAAATCAGCCCCAGCATTTT.

The V gene is TRBV29-1, the J gene TRBJ2-1; TRBD2 matches at 7 bases. Losses at the gene ends were 7 bases for V and 8 bases for J; bases not matched to a gene: 8. The germline V gene has CDR1 SQVTM and CDR2 ANQGSEA. CDR3 length: 12 amino acids. The CDR3 nucleotides are TGCAGCGCACGACGGGGGGATCATGAGCAGTTCTTC. Residues: CSARRGDHEQFF.

This chain joins TRBV7-9 and TRBJ2-5; TRBD1 aligns across 10 bases. Per the germline V gene, CDR1 is SEHNR and CDR2 is FQNEAQ (reference sequence). After removal of 1 base from V and 5 bases from J, the junction contained 7 bases not matched to a gene. The CDR3 is 16 amino acids. The CDR3 DNA sequence: TGTGCCAGCAGCTTAGTGGTGACAGGGGGCGTTGAGACCCAGTACTTC. This sequence encodes CASSLVVTGGVETQYF.

Points on this clone: Other DNA sequences of this sample code for an identical CDR3. The chain couples TRBV7-9 to TRBJ1-1; TRBD1 matches at 7 bases. J gave up 0 bases and V 2 bases, and 3 bases lay outside the gene matches. Per the germline V gene, CDR1 is SEHNR and CDR2 is FQNEAQ (reference sequence). CDR3 length: 15 amino acids. The CDR3: CASSLRQGMNTEAFF. As DNA, the CDR3 is TGTGCCAGCAGCTTACGACAGGGAATGAACACTGAAGCTTTCTTT. The full variable domain, in which reference TRBV7-9 and TRBJ1-1 provide the parts outside the CDR3, is DTGVSQNPRHKITKRGQNVTFRCDPISEHNRLYWYRQTLGQGPEFLTYFQNEAQLEKSRLLSDRFSAERPKGSFSTLEIQRTEQGDSAMYLCASSLRQGMNTEAFFGQGTRLTVV.

V and J are TRBV11-3 and TRBJ1-2; perhaps TRBD1 as D (5 bases). This CDR3 is 14 amino acids long. Germline values: CDR1 SGHNT, CDR2 YENEEA. The germline V and J ends were trimmed by 1 base and 7 bases, with 13 bases remaining between them. CDR3 sequence (DNA): TGTGCCAGCAGCTTAGTCGAACGGGGGTCTGGCTACACCTTC. It codes for CASSLVERGSGYTF. The full variable domain, with the rest looked up from reference TRBV11-3 and TRBJ1-2, is EAGVVQSPRYKIIEKKQPVAFWCNPISGHNTLYWYLQNLGQGPELLIRYENEEAVDDSQLPKDRFSAERLKGVDSTLKIQPAELGDSAVYLCASSLVERGSGYTFGSGTRLTVV.

The V and J genes are TRBV5-1 and TRBJ1-5; the D gene is possibly TRBD1 (5 bases). CDR1 and CDR2 (germline): SGHRS, YFSETQ. The CDR3 totals 14 residues. Trimming removed 4 bases from V and 11 bases from J, with 19 bases in between. The CDR3 loop is CASSPGTAITSQHF. The CDR3 coding sequence is TGCGCCAGCAGCCCAGGGACCGCTATCACGTCCCAGCATTTT.

This clone was picked up a small number of times. The chain has TRBV4-1 and TRBJ1-1; D gene uncertain. CDR3 length equals 13 residues. From germline, CDR1 is MGHRA and CDR2 YSYEKL. The V end lost 1 base, the J end lost 0 bases, and 3 bases lay between the germline ends. The DNA of the CDR3 is TGCGCCAGCAGCCAAGCTATGAACACTGAAGCTTTCTTT. As protein: CASSQAMNTEAFF.